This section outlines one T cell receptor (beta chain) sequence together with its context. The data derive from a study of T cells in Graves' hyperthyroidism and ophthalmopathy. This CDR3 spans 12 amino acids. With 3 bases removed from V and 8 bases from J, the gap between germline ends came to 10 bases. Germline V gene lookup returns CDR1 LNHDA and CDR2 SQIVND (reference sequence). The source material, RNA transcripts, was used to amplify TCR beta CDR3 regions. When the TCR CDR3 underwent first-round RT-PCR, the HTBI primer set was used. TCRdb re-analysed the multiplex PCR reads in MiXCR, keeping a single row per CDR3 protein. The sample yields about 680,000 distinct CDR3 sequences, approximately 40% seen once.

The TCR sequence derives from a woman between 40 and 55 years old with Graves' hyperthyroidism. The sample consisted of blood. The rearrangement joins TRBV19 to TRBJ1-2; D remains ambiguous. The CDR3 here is CASSILGYGYTF. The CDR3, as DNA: TGTGCCAGTAGTATCCTGGGTTACGGCTACACCTTC.